This T cell receptor beta chain derives from a study of blood T cells in healthy people across ages. A second PCR, run for 7 to 11 cycles, used a sample-barcoded 5' primer plus a J-beta primer mix. Every single cDNA molecule received a tag from a template-switch adaptor with 12 random nucleotides. TCRdb used MiXCR to reprocess the 5' RACE reads, holding one entry per CDR3 protein. The repertoire holds approximately 1,000,000 distinct CDR3 sequences, with roughly two fifths as singletons. The V segment lost 4 bases and the J segment 6 bases; nucleotides outside the gene matches: 7. Germline V gives CDR1 MGHDK, CDR2 SYGVNS. The CDR3 is made up of 15 amino acids.

Material: blood. This sequence joins TRBV25-1 and TRBJ1-4; 8 bases are a match to TRBD1. This clonotype was sampled from a man in his late teens or twenties in good health. CDR3 loop: CASSASTGVDEKLFF. The CDR3 DNA reads as TGTGCCAGCAGTGCATCGACAGGGGTCGATGAAAAACTGTTTTTT.